The 14 T cell receptor beta chains reported below all come from one sample, sequenced in a study of PD-1 blockade in classical Hodgkin lymphoma. This table comes from immunoSEQ multiplex PCR, and its TCRdb copy is limited to in-frame clones, with some not included. The sample includes around 14,000 clones, 75% to 85% seen only once; the top ten take more than 20%. All the patients suffered relapse after autologous stem cell transplantation, and brentuximab vedotin exposure differed. Sequenced material: peripheral blood mononuclear cells (PBMCs), taken before the second cycle of nivolumab. These receptor sequences come from a human donor with classical Hodgkin lymphoma.

In its sample, this clone was seen once. Other nucleotide sequences from this sample produce the same CDR3. The chain uses TRBV11-3 and TRBJ2-3; a possible D gene is TRBD2 (5 bases). V was shortened by 3 bases and J by 0 bases, with 13 bases between the two germline ends. In germline, CDR1 is SGHNT, CDR2 YENEEA. The CDR3 loop spans 16 amino acids. The DNA for the CDR3 is TGTGCCAGCAGCTTCGGCGGAGGCCTTAGCACAGATACGCAGTATTTT. This codes for CASSFGGGLSTDTQYF.

This clone was recorded a few times. V is TRBV2 and J is TRBJ1-2; D might be TRBD1 (6 bases). The CDR3 runs to 12 residues. Trimming stripped 6 bases from V and 8 bases from J, with 13 bases between. Germline lookup yields CDR1 SNHLY and CDR2 FYNNEI. CDR3 sequence (DNA): TGTGCCAGCAGACAGGGAGTAGGGGGCTACACCTTC. This translates into CASRQGVGGYTF.

The chain employs TRBV7-2 and TRBJ2-6; unclear D gene. The CDR3 runs 17 residues. With 1 base removed from V and 0 bases from J, the gap between germline ends came to 10 bases. Germline-derived CDR1 and CDR2 are SGHTA and FQGNSA. The CDR3 DNA reads TGTGCCAGCAGCTTAGAAGGCAGGAGCTCTGGGGCCAACGTCCTGACTTTC. Translation gives CASSLEGRSSGANVLTF.

CDR3 residues: CASSNTGTGRTDTQYF. The DNA for the CDR3 is TGCGCCAGCAGCAACACCGGGACAGGACGCACAGATACGCAGTATTTT. The chain uses TRBV5-1 and TRBJ2-3, with 8 bases lining up with TRBD1. Trimming took 4 bases from V and 1 from J; bases not matched to a gene: 8. There are 16 residues in the CDR3. CDR1 SGHRS and CDR2 YFSETQ come from the germline V gene.

This rearrangement joins TRBV4-3 to TRBJ1-6; no clear D gene. This CDR3 region has 16 residues. Germline V lookup: CDR1 LGHNA, CDR2 YSLEER. V lost 4 bases and J lost 7, with 17 bases in between. CDR3 in DNA: TGCGCCAGCAGCCCCGCCGGGCTCGTAAAAAATTCACCCCTCCACTTT. Translation: CASSPAGLVKNSPLHF.

This chain uses TRBV21-1 with TRBJ2-7; the D call in the table, TRBD1, was not verified against the DNA. TRBV21-1 is a known pseudogene. The CDR3 covers 15 residues. The CDR3 sequence is CASSKGGRTDYEQYF. As DNA, the CDR3 is TGTGCCAGCAGCAAAGGAGGCAGGACAGACTACGAGCAGTACTTC.

This clone is classed as medium-sized (0.01 to 0.1%). The V and J genes are TRBV7-2 and TRBJ1-2; D is unresolved. Trimming left V 5 bases short and J 8 bases short, with 18 bases between. The germline gives CDR1 SGHTA, CDR2 FQGNSA. The CDR3 consists of 14 residues. The CDR3 protein is CASSTGEGAFGYTF. The CDR3 DNA reads TGTGCCAGCAGCACCGGGGAGGGAGCTTTCGGCTACACCTTC.

This clone came up a few times. Its ends do not fully match the called genes, so a read error is possible. The CDR3 DNA is TGTGCTAGCAGAGTGGACAGGACCGCCAAAAACATTCAGTACTTC. Encoded protein: CASRVDRTAKNIQYF. The chain joins TRBV7-7 to TRBJ2-4; 7 nucleotides agree with TRBD1. Germline CDR1 reads SSHAT; CDR2 reads FNYEAQ (reference sequence). This CDR3 region has 15 residues.

The V call is TRBV9, the J call TRBJ2-7; possibly TRBD1 for D (6 bases). The V gene's germline CDR1 is SGDLS and CDR2 YYNGEE. Trimming took 4 bases from V and 5 from J, leaving 19 bases between them. The length of the CDR3 is 15 residues. The CDR3 sequence: CASSPEITGFNEQYF. The CDR3 DNA is TGTGCCAGCAGCCCAGAGATCACAGGGTTCAACGAGCAGTACTTC.

The chain has TRBV4-3 and TRBJ1-4; D remains ambiguous. This CDR3 is 13 amino acids long. V was pared by 5 bases and J by 5 bases, with 9 bases between. Germline values: CDR1 LGHNA, CDR2 YSLEER. The DNA for the CDR3 is TGCGCCAGCAGCACCCTTCGGAATGAAAAACTGTTTTTT. Its protein product is CASSTLRNEKLFF.

The gene calls are TRBV28 and TRBJ2-7; possible D gene TRBD2, 6 bases. V lost 7 bases and J 5 bases, leaving 9 bases between the germline ends. The CDR3 covers 11 residues. Germline values: CDR1 MDHEN, CDR2 SYDVKM. CDR3 amino acids: CASTSGHEQYF. For the CDR3, the DNA is TGTGCCAGCACAAGCGGGCACGAGCAGTACTTC.

V usage is TRBV28 and J usage is TRBJ1-2; no firm D call. Trimming pared 6 bases from V and 5 bases from J, leaving 19 bases between. The CDR3 is 15 residues long. CDR1 and CDR2 from the germline V gene are MDHEN and SYDVKM. The CDR3 bases are TGTGCCAGCAGGGGATTTGGGGTAGGACCTTATGGCTACACCTTC. Translation: CASRGFGVGPYGYTF.

This rearrangement joins TRBV5-6 to TRBJ2-5; the D is unclear. The V and J ends lost 1 base and 4 bases respectively, with 11 bases between them. The CDR3 extends over 14 amino acids. CDR1 and CDR2 from the germline V gene are SGHDT and YYEEEE. CDR3 DNA: TGTGCCAGCAGCTTGCTACGTACGGGAGAGACCCAGTACTTC. It yields the protein CASSLLRTGETQYF. Together with reference TRBV5-6 and TRBJ2-5, the CDR3 gives the full variable domain: DAGVTQSPTHLIKTRGQQVTLRCSPKSGHDTVSWYQQALGQGPQFIFQYYEEEERQRGNFPDRFSGHQFPNYSSELNVNALLLGDSALYLCASSLLRTGETQYFGPGTRLLVL.

The chain uses TRBV11-2 and TRBJ1-6; no firm D call. V gave up 1 base and J gave up 9 bases, with 10 bases separating them. From germline, CDR1 is SGHAT and CDR2 FQNNGV. CDR3 length: 14 residues. The CDR3 DNA is TGTGCCAGCAGCTTAGGAAACTGGGGTTCACCCCTCCACTTT. This translates into CASSLGNWGSPLHF. Full variable domain (rest looked up from reference TRBV11-2 and TRBJ1-6): EAGVAQSPRYKIIEKRQSVAFWCNPISGHATLYWYQQILGQGPKLLIQFQNNGVVDDSQLPKDRFSAERLKGVDSTLKIQPAKLEDSAVYLCASSLGNWGSPLHFGNGTRLTVT.